The 11 T cell receptor beta chains below were found in one sample sequenced in a study of primary melanoma T cells and metastatic recurrence. Produced via immunoSEQ multiplex PCR; TCRdb's table is partial and in-frame only. The repertoire holds 300 or so clones, with roughly 77% as singletons. Sequencing was done on a sample of melanoma tumor tissue. All receptors come from a human donor with melanoma.

V usage is TRBV14 and J usage is TRBJ2-7; possible D gene TRBD2, 5 bases. The CDR3 runs to 14 residues. V lost 3 bases and J 3 bases, leaving 12 bases between the germline ends. Germline CDR1 and CDR2: SGHDN and FVKESK. In DNA, the CDR3 is TGTGCCAGCAGCCATGGCGGACTCTACTACGAGCAGTACGTC. Its translation is CASSHGGLYYEQYV.

The chain joins TRBV18 to TRBJ2-5; D is unresolved. The CDR3 loop spans 12 amino acids. Germline V CDR1 and CDR2: KGHSH, LQKENI. The germline V and J ends were trimmed by 1 base and 4 bases, with 4 bases remaining between them. CDR3 sequence: CASSPRGETQYF. For the CDR3, the DNA is TGTGCCAGCTCACCACGCGGAGAGACCCAGTACTTC. Supplemented by reference TRBV18 and TRBJ2-5, the full variable domain reads NAGVMQNPRHLVRRRGQEARLRCSPMKGHSHVYWYRQLPEEGLKFMVYLQKENIIDESGMPKERFSAEFPKEGPSILRIQQVVRGDSAAYFCASSPRGETQYFGPGTRLLVL.

This clone was counted once. The J gene is TRBJ1-1, the V gene TRBV11-3; TRBD1 matches 7 bases. After removal of 4 bases from V and 1 base from J, the junction contained 3 bases not matched to a gene. Per the germline V gene, CDR1 is SGHNT and CDR2 is YENEEA. This CDR3 has 14 residues. CDR3 DNA sequence: TGTGCCAGCAGCTACTACAGGGGGAACACTGAAGCTTTCTTT. Protein: CASSYYRGNTEAFF.

With respect to this clone: The same CDR3 arises from other DNA sequences in this sample as well. The CDR3 here is CASSQDLVNTEAFF. The CDR3 nucleotides are TGCGCCAGCAGCCAAGATTTAGTGAACACTGAAGCTTTCTTT. The chain joins TRBV23-1 to TRBJ1-1, with D uncertain. TRBV23-1 is an ORF for which the function is uncertain. The length of the CDR3 is 14 residues. Trimming shortened V by 6 bases and J by 0 bases, and 11 bases separated the two germline ends.

The gene calls are TRBV18 and TRBJ2-3; D unclear. V gave up 0 bases and J gave up 3 bases, with 13 bases separating them. Germline assignment: CDR1 KGHSH and CDR2 LQKENI. The length of the CDR3 is 16 residues. CDR3: CASSPPHRLGTDTQYF. In nucleotides, the CDR3 is TGTGCCAGCTCACCACCGCATAGGTTGGGAACAGATACGCAGTATTTT. Full variable domain (missing parts from reference TRBV18 and TRBJ2-3): NAGVMQNPRHLVRRRGQEARLRCSPMKGHSHVYWYRQLPEEGLKFMVYLQKENIIDESGMPKERFSAEFPKEGPSILRIQQVVRGDSAAYFCASSPPHRLGTDTQYFGPGTRLTVL.

This clone has more than one count but fewer than ten. This chain joins TRBV11-3 and TRBJ2-5; 9 bases are shared with TRBD2. CDR3 length: 16 amino acids. CDR1 and CDR2 from the germline V gene are SGHNT and YENEEA. V trimming: 3 bases; J trimming: 9 bases; junction bases outside the gene matches: 14. Here the CDR3 DNA reads TGTGCCAGCAGCTTGGCCATGGCGGGAGGGCCTGAGGCCCAGTACTTC. Translation: CASSLAMAGGPEAQYF.

The gene calls are TRBV7-8 and TRBJ1-1, with D tentatively TRBD1 (5 bases). Germline V gene lookup returns CDR1 SGHVS and CDR2 FQNEAQ. The CDR3 is made up of 13 amino acids. Trimming shortened V by 5 bases and J by 2 bases, and 9 bases separated the two germline ends. CDR3 protein: CASSQGPNTEAFF. CDR3 coding DNA: TGTGCCAGCAGCCAGGGACCTAACACTGAAGCTTTCTTT.

The chain joins TRBV28 to TRBJ2-7; D gene uncertain. Trimming took 5 bases from V and 6 from J, leaving 14 bases between them. Per the germline V gene, CDR1 is MDHEN and CDR2 is SYDVKM. The CDR3 runs 13 residues. CDR3 sequence (DNA): TGTGCCAGCAGTCCAGGACGGGCCGCCGAGCAGTACGTC. It codes for CASSPGRAAEQYV.

The chain couples TRBV7-6 to TRBJ2-5; D might be TRBD1 or TRBD2, each matching 6 bases. Germline CDR1 SGHVS, CDR2 FNYEAQ. The length of the CDR3 is 14 residues. The V end lost 1 base, the J end lost 5 bases, and 11 bases lay between the germline ends. The CDR3 here is CASSLVGGPETQYF. In DNA form, the CDR3 reads TGTGCCAGCAGCTTAGTAGGGGGGCCGGAGACCCAGTACTTC. The whole variable domain, filled in from reference TRBV7-6 and TRBJ2-5, reads GAGVSQSPRYKVTKRGQDVALRCDPISGHVSLYWYRQALGQGPEFLTYFNYEAQQDKSGLPNDRFSAERPEGSISTLTIQRTEQRDSAMYRCASSLVGGPETQYFGPGTRLLVL.

The rearrangement uses TRBV6-8 and TRBJ2-1; D is possibly TRBD1 or TRBD2 (6 bases each). This CDR3 contains 15 residues. The germline V gene has CDR1 MNHGY and CDR2 SAAAGT. The germline V and J ends were trimmed by 2 bases and 1 base, with 9 bases remaining between them. CDR3 loop: CASSYEGGSYNEQFF. CDR3 nucleotide sequence: TGTGCCAGCAGTTACGAGGGGGGATCCTACAATGAGCAGTTCTTC.

Turning to this clone: This sample also contains other DNA sequences that code for the same CDR3. This chain links TRBV6-8 with TRBJ1-2; the D gene is possibly TRBD1 (6 bases). Germline CDR1 is MNHGY and CDR2 is SAAAGT. The V gene lost 8 bases and the J gene lost 3 bases, with 13 bases spanning the gap. The CDR3 spans 13 residues. The CDR3 bases are TGTGCCAGCCTCAAGGACAGAGACTATGGCTACACCTTC. Amino acid sequence: CASLKDRDYGYTF.